This T cell receptor (beta chain) was sequenced for a study of OX40 agonist ivuxolimab in advanced cancers. Study background: Previous treatment with anti-PD-1, anti-PD-L1 or anti-CTLA-4 therapy was allowed; about 37% had received some.

Per germline, CDR1 MNHEY and CDR2 SVGAGI. The ends were cut back, 5 bases at V and 6 bases at J, with 13 bases in the middle. The CDR3 has 13 amino acids. The table came from immunoSEQ multiplex PCR; TCRdb's copy has only in-frame clones and leaves some out. The data contain about 82,000 clones, about 88% of them singletons. This material consisted of CD4+ or CD8+ T cells sorted from blood, taken in a trial of the OX40 agonist ivuxolimab. This chain joins TRBV6-5 and TRBJ1-2; D uncertain. The sequence was obtained from an adult with an advanced solid tumor such as melanoma, head and neck, liver or kidney cancer. The CDR3 loop reads CASSPTVGNGYTF. The CDR3 nucleotides are TGTGCCAGCAGTCCCACCGTCGGGAATGGCTACACCTTC.